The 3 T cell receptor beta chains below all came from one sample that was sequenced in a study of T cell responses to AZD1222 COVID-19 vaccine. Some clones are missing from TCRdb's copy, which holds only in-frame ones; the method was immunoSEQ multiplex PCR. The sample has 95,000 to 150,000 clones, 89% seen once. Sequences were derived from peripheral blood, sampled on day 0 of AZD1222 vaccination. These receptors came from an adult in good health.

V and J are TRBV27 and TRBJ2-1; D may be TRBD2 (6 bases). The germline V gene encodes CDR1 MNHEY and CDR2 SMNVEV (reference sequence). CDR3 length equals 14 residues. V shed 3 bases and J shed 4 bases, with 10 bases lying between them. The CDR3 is CASSLIGGYNEQFF. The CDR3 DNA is TGTGCCAGCAGTTTGATTGGAGGGTACAATGAGCAGTTCTTC.

CDR3 sequence (DNA): TGTGCCAGCAGCTTGGAAACTAGGGTTTACGGGGAGCTGTTTTTT. Its translation is CASSLETRVYGELFF. The rearrangement joins TRBV7-8 to TRBJ2-2; maybe TRBD2 (5 bases). This CDR3 is built from 15 residues. Trimming took 3 bases from V and 7 from J, leaving 15 bases between them. Germline values: CDR1 SGHVS, CDR2 FQNEAQ.

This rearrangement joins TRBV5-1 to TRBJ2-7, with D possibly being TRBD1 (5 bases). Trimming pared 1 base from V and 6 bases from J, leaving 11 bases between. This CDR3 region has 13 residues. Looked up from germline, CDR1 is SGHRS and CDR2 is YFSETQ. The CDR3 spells CASSLTGLSEQYF. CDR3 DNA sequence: TGCGCCAGCAGCTTGACAGGTTTAAGCGAGCAGTACTTC.